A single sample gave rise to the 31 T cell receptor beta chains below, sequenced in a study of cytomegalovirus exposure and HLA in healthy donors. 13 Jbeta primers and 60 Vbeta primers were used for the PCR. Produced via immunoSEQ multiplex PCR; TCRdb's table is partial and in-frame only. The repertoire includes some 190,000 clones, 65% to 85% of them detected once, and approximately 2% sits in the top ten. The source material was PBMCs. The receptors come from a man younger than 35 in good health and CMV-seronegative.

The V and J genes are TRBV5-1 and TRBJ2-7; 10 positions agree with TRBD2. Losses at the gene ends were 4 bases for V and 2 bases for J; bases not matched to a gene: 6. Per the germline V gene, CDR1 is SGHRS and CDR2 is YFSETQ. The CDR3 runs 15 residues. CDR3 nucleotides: TGCGCCAGCAGCCCTGGACTAGCGGTTACCTACGAGCAGTACTTC. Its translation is CASSPGLAVTYEQYF. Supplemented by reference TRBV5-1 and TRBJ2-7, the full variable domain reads KAGVTQTPRYLIKTRGQQVTLSCSPISGHRSVSWYQQTPGQGLQFLFEYFSETQRNKGNFPGRFSGRQFSNSRSEMNVSTLELGDSALYLCASSPGLAVTYEQYFGPGTRLTVT.

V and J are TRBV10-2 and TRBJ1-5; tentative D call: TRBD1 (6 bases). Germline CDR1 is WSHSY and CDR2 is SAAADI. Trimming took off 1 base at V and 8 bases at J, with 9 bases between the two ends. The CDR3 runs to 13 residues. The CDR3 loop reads CASSEFRGKPQHF. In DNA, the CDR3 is TGCGCCAGCAGTGAGTTCAGGGGCAAGCCCCAGCATTTT.

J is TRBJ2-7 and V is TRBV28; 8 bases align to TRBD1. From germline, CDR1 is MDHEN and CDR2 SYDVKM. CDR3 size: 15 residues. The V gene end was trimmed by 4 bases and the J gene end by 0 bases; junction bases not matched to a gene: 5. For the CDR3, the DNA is TGTGCCAGCAGTTACGGGGACAGGTACTCCTACGAGCAGTACTTC. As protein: CASSYGDRYSYEQYF.

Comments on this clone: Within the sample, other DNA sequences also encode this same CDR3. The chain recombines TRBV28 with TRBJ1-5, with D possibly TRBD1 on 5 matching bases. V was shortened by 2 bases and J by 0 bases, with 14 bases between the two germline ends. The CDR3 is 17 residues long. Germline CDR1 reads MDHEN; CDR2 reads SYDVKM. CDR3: CASSLSGRGYSNQPQHF. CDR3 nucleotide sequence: TGTGCCAGCAGTTTAAGTGGAAGGGGTTATAGCAATCAGCCCCAGCATTTT.

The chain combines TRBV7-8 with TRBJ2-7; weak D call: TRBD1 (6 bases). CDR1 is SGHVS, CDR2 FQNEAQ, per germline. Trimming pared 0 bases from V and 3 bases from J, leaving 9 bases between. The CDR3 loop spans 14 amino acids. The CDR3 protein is CASSLADSLYEQYF. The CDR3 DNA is TGTGCCAGCAGCTTAGCGGACAGCCTCTACGAGCAGTACTTC.

CDR3 region: CSARQVLGNEQFF. The CDR3 nucleotides are TGCAGCGCCCGACAGGTCCTGGGAAATGAGCAGTTCTTC. The rearrangement links TRBV29-1 to TRBJ2-1, with TRBD1 as a possible D gene (6 bases). This CDR3 has 13 residues. The V gene's germline CDR1 is SQVTM and CDR2 ANQGSEA. The ends were cut back, 7 bases at V and 7 bases at J, with 17 bases in the middle.

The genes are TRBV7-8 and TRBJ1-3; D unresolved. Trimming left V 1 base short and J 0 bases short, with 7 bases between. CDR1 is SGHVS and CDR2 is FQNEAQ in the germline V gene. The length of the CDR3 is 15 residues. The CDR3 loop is CASSLGRNSGNTIYF. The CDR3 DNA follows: TGTGCCAGCAGCTTAGGTAGAAACTCTGGAAACACCATATATTTT.

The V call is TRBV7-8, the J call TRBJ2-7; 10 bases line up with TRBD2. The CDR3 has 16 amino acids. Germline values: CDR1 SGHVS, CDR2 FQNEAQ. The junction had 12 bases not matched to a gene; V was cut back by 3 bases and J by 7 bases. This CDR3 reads CASSLVLAGAREEQYF. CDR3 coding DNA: TGTGCCAGCAGCTTGGTTCTAGCGGGGGCCCGTGAGGAGCAGTACTTC.

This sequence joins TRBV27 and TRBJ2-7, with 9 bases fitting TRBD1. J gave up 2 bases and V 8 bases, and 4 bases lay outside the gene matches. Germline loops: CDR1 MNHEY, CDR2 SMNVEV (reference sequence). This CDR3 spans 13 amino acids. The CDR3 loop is CASSRTGAYEQYF. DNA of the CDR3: TGTGCCAGCTCCCGGACAGGGGCCTACGAGCAGTACTTC.

The CDR3 spells CASSLRLGTGGGNEQFF. The CDR3 DNA follows: TGTGCCAGCAGCTTACGACTAGGGACAGGCGGTGGGAATGAGCAGTTCTTC. This chain links TRBV13 with TRBJ2-1; TRBD1 agrees at 8 bases. This CDR3 spans 17 amino acids. From germline, CDR1 is PRHDT and CDR2 FYEKMQ (reference sequence). Trimming removed 2 bases from V and 7 bases from J; junction bases left unmatched: 13.

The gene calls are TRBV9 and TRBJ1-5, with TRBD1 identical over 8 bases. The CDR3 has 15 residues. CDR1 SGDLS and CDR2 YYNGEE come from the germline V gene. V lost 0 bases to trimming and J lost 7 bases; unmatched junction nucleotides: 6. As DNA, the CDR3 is TGTGCCAGCAGCGTAGATGGACAGGGCGGGCAGCCCCAGCATTTT. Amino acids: CASSVDGQGGQPQHF.

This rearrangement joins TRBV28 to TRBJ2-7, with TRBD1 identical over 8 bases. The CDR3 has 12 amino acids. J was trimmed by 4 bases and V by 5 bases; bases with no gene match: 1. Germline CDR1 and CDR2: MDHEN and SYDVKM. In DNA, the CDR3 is TGTGCCAGCAGTGGACAGGGATACGAGCAGTACTTC. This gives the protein CASSGQGYEQYF.

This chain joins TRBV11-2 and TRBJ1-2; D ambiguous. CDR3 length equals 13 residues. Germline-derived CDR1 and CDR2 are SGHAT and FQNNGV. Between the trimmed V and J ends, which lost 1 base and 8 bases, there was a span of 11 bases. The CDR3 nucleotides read TGTGCCAGCAGCTTAGTCTTGGAGGGAGGCTACACCTTC. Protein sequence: CASSLVLEGGYTF. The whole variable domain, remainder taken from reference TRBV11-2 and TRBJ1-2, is EAGVAQSPRYKIIEKRQSVAFWCNPISGHATLYWYQQILGQGPKLLIQFQNNGVVDDSQLPKDRFSAERLKGVDSTLKIQPAKLEDSAVYLCASSLVLEGGYTFGSGTRLTVV.

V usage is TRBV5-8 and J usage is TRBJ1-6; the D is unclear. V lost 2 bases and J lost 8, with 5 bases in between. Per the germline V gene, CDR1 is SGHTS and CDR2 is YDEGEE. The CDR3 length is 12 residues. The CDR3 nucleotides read TGTGCCAGCAGCTTTCGGTATTCACCCCTCCACTTT. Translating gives CASSFRYSPLHF.

The CDR3 DNA is TGTGCCAGCAGTTCCTATAGCGGGAGCGTCCAAAGTACGCAGTATTTT. It specifies CASSSYSGSVQSTQYF. The chain links TRBV28 to TRBJ2-3; 9 bases are a match to TRBD2. Germline V gene lookup returns CDR1 MDHEN and CDR2 SYDVKM. J lost 8 bases, V lost 4 bases, and 13 bases had no gene match. This CDR3 region has 16 residues.

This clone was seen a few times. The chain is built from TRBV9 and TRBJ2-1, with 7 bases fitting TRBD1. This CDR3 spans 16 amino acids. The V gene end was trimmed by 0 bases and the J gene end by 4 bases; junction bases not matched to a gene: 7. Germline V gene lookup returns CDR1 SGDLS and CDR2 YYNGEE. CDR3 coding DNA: TGTGCCAGCAGCGTAGCCTCAACAGGGGTTTACAATGAGCAGTTCTTC. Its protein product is CASSVASTGVYNEQFF.

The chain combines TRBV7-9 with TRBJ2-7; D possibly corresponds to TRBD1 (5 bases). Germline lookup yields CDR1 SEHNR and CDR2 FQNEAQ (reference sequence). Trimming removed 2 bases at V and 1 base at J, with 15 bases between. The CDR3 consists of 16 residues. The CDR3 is CASSLLRAGPSYEQYF. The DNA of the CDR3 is TGTGCCAGCAGCTTACTCAGGGCAGGGCCTTCCTACGAGCAGTACTTC.

Here the CDR3 DNA reads TGTGCCAGCAGCCGAGGGTCGGGGGGGCGCCGACGGGAGACCCAGTACTTC. The encoded protein is CASSRGSGGRRRETQYF. The genes are TRBV14 and TRBJ2-5; the match to TRBD2 covers 8 bases. Germline V lookup: CDR1 SGHDN, CDR2 FVKESK. The CDR3 contains 17 residues. V gave up 4 bases and J gave up 5 bases; unmatched junction bases: 15.

This chain's CDR3 is CASSVEFGQGYGYTF. Here the CDR3 DNA reads TGTGCCAGCAGCGTAGAGTTTGGGCAGGGCTATGGCTACACCTTC. V gene TRBV9 combines with J gene TRBJ1-2; D is perhaps TRBD1 (5 bases). Germline CDR1 is SGDLS and CDR2 is YYNGEE. The CDR3 covers 15 residues. Trimming took 0 bases from V and 4 from J, leaving 13 bases between them. The variable domain in full, with the rest retrieved from reference TRBV9 and TRBJ1-2, is DSGVTQTPKHLITATGQRVTLRCSPRSGDLSVYWYQQSLDQGLQFLIQYYNGEERAKGNILERFSAQQFPDLHSELNLSSLELGDSALYFCASSVEFGQGYGYTFGSGTRLTVV.

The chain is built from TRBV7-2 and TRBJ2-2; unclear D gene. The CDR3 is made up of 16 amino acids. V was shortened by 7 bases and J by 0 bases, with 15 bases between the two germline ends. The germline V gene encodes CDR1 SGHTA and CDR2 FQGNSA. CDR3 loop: CASTLLRVSNTGELFF. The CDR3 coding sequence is TGTGCCAGCACCCTTCTTCGGGTTTCGAACACCGGGGAGCTGTTTTTT. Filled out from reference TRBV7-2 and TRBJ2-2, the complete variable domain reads GAGVSQSPSNKVTEKGKDVELRCDPISGHTALYWYRQSLGQGLEFLIYFQGNSAPDKSGLPSDRFSAERTGGSVSTLTIQRTQQEDSAVYLCASTLLRVSNTGELFFGEGSRLTVL.

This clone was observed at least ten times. The DNA of the CDR3 is TGCGCCAGCAGTGAGTCTCGTGGGCACACAGATACGCAGTATTTT. Residues: CASSESRGHTDTQYF. This sequence joins TRBV10-1 and TRBJ2-3; D remains ambiguous. CDR1 and CDR2 (germline): WNHNN, SYGVQD (reference sequence). The CDR3 spans 15 residues. Trimming took off 0 bases at V and 2 bases at J, with 9 bases between the two ends.

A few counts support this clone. The CDR3 sequence is CASSLGPGEGDTQYF. The CDR3 DNA sequence: TGTGCCAGCAGCTTAGGTCCAGGGGAAGGGGATACGCAGTATTTT. The chain couples TRBV7-9 to TRBJ2-3, with D tentatively TRBD1 (6 bases). CDR3 length equals 15 residues. Trimming pared 1 base from V and 6 bases from J, leaving 14 bases between. CDR1 SEHNR and CDR2 FQNEAQ come from the germline V gene (reference sequence).

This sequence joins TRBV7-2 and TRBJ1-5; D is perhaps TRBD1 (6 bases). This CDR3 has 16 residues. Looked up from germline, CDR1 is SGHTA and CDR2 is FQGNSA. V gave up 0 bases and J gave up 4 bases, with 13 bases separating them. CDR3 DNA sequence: TGTGCCAGCAGCTTAGCTACCGGGACAAGGAATCAGCCCCAGCATTTT. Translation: CASSLATGTRNQPQHF.

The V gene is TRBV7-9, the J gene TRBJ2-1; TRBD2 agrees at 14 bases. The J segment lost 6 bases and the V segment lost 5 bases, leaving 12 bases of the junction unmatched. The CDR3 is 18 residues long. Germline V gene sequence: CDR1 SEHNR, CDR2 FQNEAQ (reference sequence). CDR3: CASSPGTSGRGYGNEQFF. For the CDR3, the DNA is TGTGCCAGCAGCCCCGGGACTAGCGGGAGAGGCTATGGCAATGAGCAGTTCTTC.

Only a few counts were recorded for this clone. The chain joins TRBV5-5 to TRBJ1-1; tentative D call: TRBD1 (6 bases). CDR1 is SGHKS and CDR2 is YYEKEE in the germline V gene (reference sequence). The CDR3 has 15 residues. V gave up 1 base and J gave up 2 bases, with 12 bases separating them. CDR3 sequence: CASSLSRQENTEAFF. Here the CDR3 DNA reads TGTGCCAGCAGCTTGTCGAGACAGGAAAACACTGAAGCTTTCTTT.

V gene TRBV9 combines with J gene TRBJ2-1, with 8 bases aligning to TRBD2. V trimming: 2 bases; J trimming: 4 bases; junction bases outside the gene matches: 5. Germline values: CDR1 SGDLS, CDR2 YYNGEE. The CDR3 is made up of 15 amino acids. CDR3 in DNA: TGTGCCAGCAGCGTTAGCGGGATGTCTTACAATGAGCAGTTCTTC. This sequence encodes CASSVSGMSYNEQFF.

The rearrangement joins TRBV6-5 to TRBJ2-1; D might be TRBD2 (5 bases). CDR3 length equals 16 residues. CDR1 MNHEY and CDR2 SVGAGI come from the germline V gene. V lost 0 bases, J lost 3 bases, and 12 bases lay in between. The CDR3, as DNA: TGTGCCAGCAGTTACTCGGTTACGGACTTCTACAATGAGCAGTTCTTC. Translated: CASSYSVTDFYNEQFF.

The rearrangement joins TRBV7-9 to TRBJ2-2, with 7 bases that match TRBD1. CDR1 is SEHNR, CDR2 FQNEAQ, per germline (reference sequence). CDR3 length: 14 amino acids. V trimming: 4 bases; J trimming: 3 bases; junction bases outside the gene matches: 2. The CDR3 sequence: CASSWGTDTGELFF. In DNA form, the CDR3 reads TGTGCCAGCAGCTGGGGGACAGACACCGGGGAGCTGTTTTTT. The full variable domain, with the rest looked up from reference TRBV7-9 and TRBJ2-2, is DTGVSQNPRHKITKRGQNVTFRCDPISEHNRLYWYRQTLGQGPEFLTYFQNEAQLEKSRLLSDRFSAERPKGSFSTLEIQRTEQGDSAMYLCASSWGTDTGELFFGEGSRLTVL.

DNA for the CDR3: TGTGCCAGCAGTGATTTTCCAGCGGCAGGGGGAGTTTTTTCCACAGATACGCAGTATTTT. It encodes CASSDFPAAGGVFSTDTQYF. This chain links TRBV6-4 with TRBJ2-3; 7 bases align to TRBD1. Germline V lookup: CDR1 MRHNA, CDR2 SNTAGT. This CDR3 has 20 amino acids. Losses at the gene ends were 3 bases for V and 2 bases for J; bases not matched to a gene: 20.

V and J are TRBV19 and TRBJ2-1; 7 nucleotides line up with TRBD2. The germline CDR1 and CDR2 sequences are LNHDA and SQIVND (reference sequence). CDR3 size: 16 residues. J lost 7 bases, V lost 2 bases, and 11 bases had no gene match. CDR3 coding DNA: TGTGCCAGTAGTATACTGGAGGGAGGGCCGCGGAATGAGCAGTTCTTC. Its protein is CASSILEGGPRNEQFF.

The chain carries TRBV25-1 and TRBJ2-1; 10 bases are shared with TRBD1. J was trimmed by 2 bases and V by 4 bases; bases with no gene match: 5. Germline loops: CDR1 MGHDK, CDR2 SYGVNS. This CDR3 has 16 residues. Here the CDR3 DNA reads TGTGCCAGCAGTGCGCCCGGGACAGGGGCCTACAATGAGCAGTTCTTC. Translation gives CASSAPGTGAYNEQFF.